This TCR beta chain was observed in a study of T cells in Graves' hyperthyroidism and ophthalmopathy. Study results and limitations: Blood also showed most of the thyroid clonotypes that were expanded above 0.001.

Amplification of TCR beta CDR3 regions used RNA as the template. TCR CDR3 regions were first amplified by RT-PCR with HTBI primers. In TCRdb, the multiplex PCR reads were re-called with MiXCR into one record per CDR3 protein. Seen here are over 550,000 distinct CDR3 sequences, 16% observed once, and the top ten hold 15% to 20%. This clonotype was seen repeatedly, ten times or more. The target antigen is unknown. No progression to ophthalmopathy during 18 months of follow-up defined stable disease. Uncontrolled infections, other autoimmune diseases, pregnancy or lactation led to exclusion of patients. A roughly 9.1 ml volume of fresh peripheral blood provided the PBMCs. The source is a woman between 18 and 29 years old with Graves' hyperthyroidism. Sequences were obtained from blood.

CDR3: CASSRGNTYEQYF. CDR3 DNA: TGTGCCAGCAGCCGCGGCAATACCTACGAGCAGTACTTC. This sequence joins TRBV5-4 and TRBJ2-7; D not resolved. This CDR3 contains 13 residues. Germline loops: CDR1 SGHNT, CDR2 YYREEE (reference sequence). V was trimmed by 4 bases and J by 2 bases, leaving 10 bases between them.